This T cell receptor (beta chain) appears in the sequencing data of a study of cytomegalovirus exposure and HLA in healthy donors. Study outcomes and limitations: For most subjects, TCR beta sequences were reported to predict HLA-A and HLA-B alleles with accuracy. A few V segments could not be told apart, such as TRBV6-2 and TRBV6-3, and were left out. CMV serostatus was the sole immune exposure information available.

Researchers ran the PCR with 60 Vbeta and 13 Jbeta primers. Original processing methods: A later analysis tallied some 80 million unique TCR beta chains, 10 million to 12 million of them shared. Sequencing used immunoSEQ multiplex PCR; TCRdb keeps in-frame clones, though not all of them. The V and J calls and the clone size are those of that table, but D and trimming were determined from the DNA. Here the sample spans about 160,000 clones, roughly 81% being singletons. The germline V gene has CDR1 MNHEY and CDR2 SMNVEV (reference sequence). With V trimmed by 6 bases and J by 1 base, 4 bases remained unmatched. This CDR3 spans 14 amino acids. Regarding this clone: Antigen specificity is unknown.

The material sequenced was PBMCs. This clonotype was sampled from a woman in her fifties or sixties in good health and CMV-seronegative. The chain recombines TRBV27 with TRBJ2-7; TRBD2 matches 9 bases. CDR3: CASRDSGSSYEQYF. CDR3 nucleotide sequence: TGTGCCAGCAGGGATAGCGGGAGTTCCTACGAGCAGTACTTC.